The clone carrying this T cell receptor (beta chain) has a handful of counts. Its antigen is not known. This entry comes from a study of T cell responses to AZD1222 COVID-19 vaccine. Overall study findings and caveats: Unmutated variant regions are reportedly the target of nearly half of TCRs that are spike-specific. Spike-wide vaccine-associated CD4 TCRs dominated at 160-218 and 743-854.

The germline V and J ends were trimmed by 5 bases and 6 bases, with 10 bases remaining between them. The V gene's germline CDR1 is KGHDR and CDR2 SFDVKD. This CDR3 region has 13 residues. Sequencing used immunoSEQ multiplex PCR; TCRdb keeps in-frame clones, though not all of them. The sample includes tens of thousands of clones, roughly 80% of them seen just once. This TCR was sampled from an adult who received the MenACWY meningococcal vaccine as a control. The sequenced sample was peripheral blood, obtained 28 days after the second dose of the MenACWY control vaccine. The chain joins TRBV24-1 to TRBJ2-1, with unresolved D. The CDR3 sequence is CATSADGVNEQFF. As DNA, the CDR3 is TGTGCCACCAGTGCCGACGGAGTCAATGAGCAGTTCTTC.